This entry concerns a single T cell receptor (beta chain). Its specificity is unknown. The data were taken from a study of naive and memory T cell subsets. Two oligonucleotides, mixed equimolar, formed the beta constant-region primer covering TRBC1 and TRBC2. Ligation attached a single-stranded oligonucleotide with a 12-nucleotide UMI and the SP2 primer to the cDNA 3' end. TCRdb analysed the UMI-ligation and nested PCR reads with MiXCR anew, one entry per CDR3 protein. The repertoire holds around 23,000 distinct CDR3 sequences, with 9.5% to 12% as singletons. CD8 T cells were positively selected from what remained after CD4 positive selection. Notes on the study in general: In CD4 and CD8 cells, diversity dropped from naive through EMRA. The power law exponent of TCR abundance differed between naive and memory cells.

The TCR was taken from a human donor in good health. The sample consisted of central memory CD8+ T cells from blood.

DNA for the CDR3: TGCGCCAGCAGCCAACGGGCGGTCGTTGGGGCCAACGTCCTGACTTTC. It is translated as CASSQRAVVGANVLTF. The genes are TRBV4-1 and TRBJ2-6, with D unclear. V was shortened by 2 bases and J by 3 bases, with 11 bases between the two germline ends. The germline gives CDR1 MGHRA, CDR2 YSYEKL. This CDR3 is built from 16 residues.